The present entry profiles one T cell receptor beta chain with its context. The antigen remains undetermined. Per germline, CDR1 LGHNA and CDR2 YSLEER. The CDR3 contains 14 residues. Trimming shortened V by 0 bases and J by 4 bases, and 10 bases separated the two germline ends. PCR was performed using 60 Vbeta and 13 Jbeta primers. Profiled with immunoSEQ multiplex PCR; TCRdb holds only in-frame clones, not every one. This table has roughly 100,000 clones, about four fifths appearing once. The data belong to a study of cytomegalovirus exposure and HLA in healthy donors. General study points: Near-uniform donor sequencing depth was presumed by presence/absence analyses. Follow-up analysis later connected one missense variant in DCLRE1C with trimming of TCR beta V- and J-genes. A few of the chains that were CMV-associated were confirmed in vitro to be specific for CMV antigens.

The sequenced material came from PBMCs. The TCR was taken from a woman in her thirties or forties in good health and CMV-seronegative. The genes are TRBV4-3 and TRBJ2-7; the D gene is possibly TRBD1 (6 bases). CDR3 DNA: TGCGCCAGCAGCCAAGATTTGGGGGCATACGAGCAGTACTTC. It translates to CASSQDLGAYEQYF.